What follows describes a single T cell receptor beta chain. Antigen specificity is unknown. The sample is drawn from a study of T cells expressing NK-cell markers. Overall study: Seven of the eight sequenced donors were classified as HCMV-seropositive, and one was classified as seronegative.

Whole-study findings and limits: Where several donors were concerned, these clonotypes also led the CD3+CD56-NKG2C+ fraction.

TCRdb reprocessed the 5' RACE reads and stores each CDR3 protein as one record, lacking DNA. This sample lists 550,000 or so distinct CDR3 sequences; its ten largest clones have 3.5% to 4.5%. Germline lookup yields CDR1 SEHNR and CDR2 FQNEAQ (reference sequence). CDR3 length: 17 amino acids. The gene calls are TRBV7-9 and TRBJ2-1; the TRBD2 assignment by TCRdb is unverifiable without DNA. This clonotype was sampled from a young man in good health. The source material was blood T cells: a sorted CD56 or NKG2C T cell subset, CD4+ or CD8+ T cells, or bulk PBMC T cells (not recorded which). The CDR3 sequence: CASSGTPDYPGSNEQFF. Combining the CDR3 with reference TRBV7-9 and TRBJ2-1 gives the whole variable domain DTGVSQNPRHKITKRGQNVTFRCDPISEHNRLYWYRQTLGQGPEFLTYFQNEAQLEKSRLLSDRFSAERPKGSFSTLEIQRTEQGDSAMYLCASSGTPDYPGSNEQFFGPGTRLTVL.